Only a few counts were recorded for the clone carrying this TCR beta chain. This record comes from a study of blood T cell repertoires in COVID-19. Study overall: Spain, Italy and the United States supplied samples that represented acute and convalescent COVID-19.

There are 14 residues in the CDR3. V was pared by 0 bases and J by 7 bases, with 11 bases between. Germline V gene lookup returns CDR1 SGDLS and CDR2 YYNGEE. Here immunoSEQ multiplex PCR was the method, and the copy in TCRdb shows in-frame clones only, minus some. The data show some 320,000 clones, 85% seen once. The sequenced sample was peripheral blood. The sequence derives from a human donor in a cohort sampled during active COVID-19. This chain joins TRBV9 and TRBJ1-5; a possible D gene is TRBD1 (5 bases). In DNA, the CDR3 is TGTGCCAGCAGCGTAGAGACAGAAGGACAGCCCCAGCATTTT. It codes for CASSVETEGQPQHF.